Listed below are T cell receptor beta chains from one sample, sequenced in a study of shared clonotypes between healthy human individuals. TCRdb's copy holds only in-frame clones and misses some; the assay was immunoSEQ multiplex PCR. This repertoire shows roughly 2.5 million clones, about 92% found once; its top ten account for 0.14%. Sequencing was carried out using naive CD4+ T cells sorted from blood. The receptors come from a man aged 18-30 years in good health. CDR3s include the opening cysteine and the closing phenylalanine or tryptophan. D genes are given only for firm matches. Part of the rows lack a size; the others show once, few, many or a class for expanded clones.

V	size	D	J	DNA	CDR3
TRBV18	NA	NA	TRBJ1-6	TGTGCCAGCTCACCACAGGGTAAGGGATCACCCCTCCACTTT	CASSPQGKGSPLHF
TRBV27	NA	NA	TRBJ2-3	TGTGCCAGCAGTTTAGTGGGGGGGCCGGGAGATACGCAGTATTTT	CASSLVGGPGDTQYF
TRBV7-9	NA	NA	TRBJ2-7	TGTGCCAGCAGCCAACAACAGGGACCCTACGAGCAGTACTTC	CASSQQQGPYEQYF
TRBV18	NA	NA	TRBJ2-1	TGTGCCAGCTCACCCAGGGAGAGCTCCTACAATGAGCAGTTCTTC	CASSPRESSYNEQFF
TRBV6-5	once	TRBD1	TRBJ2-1	TGTGCCAGCAGTTCCGGGACAGGGAAGTATGAGCAGTTCTTC	CASSSGTGKYEQFF
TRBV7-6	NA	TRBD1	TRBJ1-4	TGTGCCAGCAGCGTACGACAGGGGATAGATGAAAAACTGTTTTTT	CASSVRQGIDEKLFF
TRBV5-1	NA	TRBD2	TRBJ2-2	TGCGCCAGCAGCCATCCTAGCGGGGGGCCCACGGGCACCGGGGAGCTGTTTTTT	CASSHPSGGPTGTGELFF
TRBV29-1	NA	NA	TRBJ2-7	TGCAGCGTTGTACAGGGCCACGAGCAGTACTTC	CSVVQGHEQYF
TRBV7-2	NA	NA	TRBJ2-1	TGTGCCAGCAGCTTATCTCCACTAAGATCAGGAGAGTTCTTC	CASSLSPLRSGEFF
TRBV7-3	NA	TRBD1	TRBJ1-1	TGTGCCAGCAGCCCGAAGGGCAGGGGGCTCCACACTGAAGCTTTCTTT	CASSPKGRGLHTEAFF
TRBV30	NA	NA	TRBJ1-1	TGTGCCTGGGGAGTGGGGGGGAACACTGAAGCTTTCTTT	CAWGVGGNTEAFF
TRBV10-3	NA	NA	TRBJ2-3	TGTGCCATCAGTGACGGCGAACCTAGCACAGATACGCAGTATTTT	CAISDGEPSTDTQYF
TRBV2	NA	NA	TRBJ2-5	TGTGCCAGCAGTTCGACTGCCCCGACCCAGTACTTC	CASSSTAPTQYF
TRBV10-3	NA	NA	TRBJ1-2	TGTGCCATCAGTGGTAGGGAATTGGGCTACACCTTC	CAISGRELGYTF
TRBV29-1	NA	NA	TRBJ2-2	TGCAGCGTTGAGGGTAAACCCACGAACACCGGGGAGCTGTTTTTT	CSVEGKPTNTGELFF
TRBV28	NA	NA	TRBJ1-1	TGTGCCAGCAGTTTTGGGACAACGAACACTGAAGCTTTCTTT	CASSFGTTNTEAFF
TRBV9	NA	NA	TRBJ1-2	TGTGCCAGCAGCGACACAGGGCGGCCTAACTATGGCTACACCTTC	CASSDTGRPNYGYTF
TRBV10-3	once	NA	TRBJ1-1	TGTGCCATCATATCGGCCCCGAACACTGAAGCTTTCTTT	CAIISAPNTEAFF
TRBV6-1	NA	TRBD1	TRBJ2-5	TGTGCCAGCATTTTCGGACAGGGGGCGGCGGAGACCCAGTACTTC	CASIFGQGAAETQYF
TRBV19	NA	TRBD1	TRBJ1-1	TGTGCCAGTATCCGACAGGGGGCGGTCACTGAAGCTTTCTTT	CASIRQGAVTEAFF
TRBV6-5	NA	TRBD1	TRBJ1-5	TGTGCCAGCAGTCGACAGGGTGAGGGTCAGCCCCAGCATTTT	CASSRQGEGQPQHF
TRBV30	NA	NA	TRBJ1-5	TGTGCCTGGAGCTCTCGAAGGGGAAATCAGCCCCAGCATTTT	CAWSSRRGNQPQHF
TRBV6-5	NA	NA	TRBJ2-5	TGTGCCAGCAGGATGGGCAGGCTTAGCGGGACCCAGTACTTC	CASRMGRLSGTQYF
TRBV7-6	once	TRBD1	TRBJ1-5	TGTGCCAGCAGCCCCGGGACAGCCCTGCCTCAGCCCCAGCATTTT	CASSPGTALPQPQHF
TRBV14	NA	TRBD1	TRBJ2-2	TGTGCCAGCAGCCAAGTACAGGGGGCGCTGAACACCGGGGAGCTGTTTTTT	CASSQVQGALNTGELFF
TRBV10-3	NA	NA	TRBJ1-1	TGTGCCACTACGTCGAACACTGAAGCTTTCTTT	CATTSNTEAFF
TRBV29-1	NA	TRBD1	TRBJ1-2	TGCAGCGCTAACCCAGGGGGCGTTCGGGTTGGCTACACCTTC	CSANPGGVRVGYTF
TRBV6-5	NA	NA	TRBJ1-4	TGTGCCAGCAGTCCCAGAGGGAGTTTTAATGAAAAACTGTTTTTT	CASSPRGSFNEKLFF
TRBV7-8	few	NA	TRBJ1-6	TGTGCCAGCAGCTTAGCTCAGGGTTCACCCCTCCACTTT	CASSLAQGSPLHF
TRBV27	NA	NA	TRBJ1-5	TGTGCCAGCAGTTTAATAGGGGGGAATCAGCCCCAGCATTTT	CASSLIGGNQPQHF
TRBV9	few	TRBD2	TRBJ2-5	TGTGCCAGCAGCGTAGGAGGTGGTGGGAGGGGTCAAGAGACCCAGTACTTC	CASSVGGGGRGQETQYF
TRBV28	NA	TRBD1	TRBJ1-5	TGTGCCAGCAGGAAGACAGGGAGAAAGCCCCAGCATTTT	CASRKTGRKPQHF
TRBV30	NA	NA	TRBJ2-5	TGTGCCTGGAGGGCAGCGAAAGAGACCCAGTACTTC	CAWRAAKETQYF
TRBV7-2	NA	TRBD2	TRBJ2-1	TGTGCCAGCAGCGCCCCGGGACTAGCGGGAGGCCATGAGCAGTTCTTC	CASSAPGLAGGHEQFF
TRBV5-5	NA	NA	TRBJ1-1	TGTGCCAGCAGCTTGGCCTCCCGGGAGAACACTGAAGCTTTCTTT	CASSLASRENTEAFF
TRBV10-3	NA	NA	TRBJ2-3	TGTGCCATCAGTGAAGGTGGAATTAGCACAGATACGCAGTATTTT	CAISEGGISTDTQYF
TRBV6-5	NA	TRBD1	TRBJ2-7	TGTGCCAGCACCGAAGGGACAGGGTCAGTCTACGAGCAGTACTTC	CASTEGTGSVYEQYF
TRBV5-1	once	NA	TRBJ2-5	TGCGCCAGCAGTAGACTAGTTTTAAAAGAGACCCAGTACTTC	CASSRLVLKETQYF
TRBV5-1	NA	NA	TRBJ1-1	TGCGCCAGCAGTTTCGGGGGCCCGCCAACTGAAGCTTTCTTT	CASSFGGPPTEAFF
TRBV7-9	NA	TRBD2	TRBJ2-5	TGTGCCAGCAGCTTTGGGTTAGCGGGAGAAGAGACCCAGTACTTC	CASSFGLAGEETQYF
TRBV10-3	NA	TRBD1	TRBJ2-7	TGTGCCAGCCGACAGGGGCGTCGGGGGGAGCAGTACTTC	CASRQGRRGEQYF
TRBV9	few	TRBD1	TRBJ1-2	TGTGCCAGCAGCGCCCCGGCGGAAGGGGGCAGGTATGGCTACACCTTC	CASSAPAEGGRYGYTF
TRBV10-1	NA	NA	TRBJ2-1	TGCGCCAGCAGCGGGGACTCCCTTAGCCACAATGAGCAGTTCTTC	CASSGDSLSHNEQFF